This TCR beta chain was captured by sequencing in a study of T cell changes during pregnancy in multiple sclerosis. The CDR3 contains 16 residues. Germline V gives CDR1 SNHLY, CDR2 FYNNEI. Losses at the gene ends were 3 bases for V and 7 bases for J; bases not matched to a gene: 7. TCRdb's table, derived via immunoSEQ multiplex PCR, lists solely in-frame clones and lacks some. The data contain roughly 41,000 clones, about 89% of them singletons. V is TRBV2 and J is TRBJ2-3; 13 nucleotides align to TRBD2. The starting material was CD4+ T cells from peripheral blood mononuclear cells, obtained in the first trimester of pregnancy. The sequence was obtained from a female donor with multiple sclerosis, enrolled in a pregnancy study. CDR3 sequence: CASSENGLAGEYTQYF. CDR3 DNA sequence: TGTGCCAGCAGTGAGAACGGACTAGCGGGAGAGTATACGCAGTATTTT.